The 18 T cell receptor beta chains presented below share a single source sample, sequenced in a study of blood T cells in healthy people across ages. A sample-barcoded 5' primer and a J-beta primer mix were used in a second PCR of roughly 7 to 11 cycles. TCRdb reanalysed the 5' RACE reads using MiXCR and keeps one entry per CDR3 protein. The sample includes roughly 1,500,000 distinct CDR3 sequences, approximately 32% of them seen just once. The sequenced sample consisted of blood. The receptors were gathered from a woman between 25 and 40 years old in good health.

The J gene is TRBJ2-4, the V gene TRBV20-1; D is undetermined. Per germline, CDR1 DFQATT and CDR2 SNEGSKA (reference sequence). V was pared by 8 bases and J by 4 bases, with 9 bases between. There are 11 residues in the CDR3. In nucleotides, the CDR3 is TGCAGTCGTCGACTTAAAAACATTCAGTACTTC. It yields the protein CSRRLKNIQYF.

J is TRBJ2-7 and V is TRBV27; 10 bases agree with TRBD1. Unmatched junction bases numbered 6, after V lost 6 bases and J lost 10 bases. Per the germline V gene, CDR1 is MNHEY and CDR2 is SMNVEV (reference sequence). The CDR3 runs to 12 residues. CDR3 sequence (DNA): TGTGCCAGCAGGGGGACAGGGGAGGGTCAGTACTTC. Amino acid sequence: CASRGTGEGQYF.

The V gene is TRBV29-1, the J gene TRBJ2-1; D possibly corresponds to TRBD2 (6 bases). CDR1 SQVTM and CDR2 ANQGSEA come from the germline V gene. V dropped 6 bases and J dropped 0 bases, with 15 bases sitting between them. This CDR3 region has 15 residues. The DNA of the CDR3 is TGCAGCGTCGACGATAGCGGACCCTCCTACAATGAGCAGTTCTTC. Translated: CSVDDSGPSYNEQFF.

This clonotype was seen only a few times. The chain combines TRBV15 with TRBJ2-3; 9 bases map to TRBD1. Per germline, CDR1 LNHNV and CDR2 YYDKDF (reference sequence). The CDR3 runs 15 residues. The V and J ends lost 4 bases and 6 bases, in that order; junction bases with no gene match: 8. Here the CDR3 reads CATSTGDREVDTQYF. CDR3 nucleotide sequence: TGTGCCACCAGCACCGGGGACAGGGAGGTTGATACGCAGTATTTT.

This clonotype was observed a handful of times. It may be a read error: a sequence one base away is much more abundant. The rearrangement joins TRBV3-1 to TRBJ1-2; 9 nucleotides match TRBD1. V shed 4 bases and J 2 bases; nucleotides not matched to a gene: 2. The CDR3 covers 14 residues. Germline values: CDR1 LGHDT, CDR2 YNNKEL (reference sequence). The CDR3: CASSRGTGNYGYTF. CDR3 coding DNA: TGTGCCAGCAGCCGCGGGACAGGGAACTATGGCTACACCTTC.

V and J are TRBV20-1 and TRBJ1-1; D gene ambiguous. Germline V gene lookup returns CDR1 DFQATT and CDR2 SNEGSKA (reference sequence). Trimming took 8 bases from V and 0 from J, leaving 16 bases between them. This CDR3 spans 14 amino acids. The CDR3 bases are TGCAGTCCAAAAAGCGGCAGTCTGAACACTGAAGCTTTCTTT. It encodes CSPKSGSLNTEAFF.

CDR3 sequence: CASSQLFGGWSGSTDTQYF. The CDR3, as DNA: TGTGCCAGCAGCCAACTGTTTGGGGGCTGGAGCGGTAGCACAGATACGCAGTATTTT. The chain has TRBV4-2 and TRBJ2-3, with D possibly being TRBD1 (6 bases). The V end lost 2 bases, the J end lost 0 bases, and 21 bases lay between the germline ends. This CDR3 spans 19 amino acids. CDR1 is LGHNA, CDR2 YNFKEQ, per germline.

This clonotype was found once. Compared with germline, one end of the junction differs, possibly owing to a read error. Written as DNA, the CDR3 is TGTGCCAGCAACTTAGATCACGGCGGGGCTAATGAAAAACTGTTTTTT. This encodes CASNLDHGGANEKLFF. The rearrangement uses TRBV7-9 and TRBJ1-4, with D unresolved. CDR1 and CDR2 from the germline V gene are SEHNR and FQNEAQ (reference sequence). The CDR3 is made up of 16 amino acids. The full variable domain, rest sourced from reference TRBV7-9 and TRBJ1-4, is DTGVSQNPRHKITKRGQNVTFRCDPISEHNRLYWYRQTLGQGPEFLTYFQNEAQLEKSRLLSDRFSAERPKGSFSTLEIQRTEQGDSAMYLCASNLDHGGANEKLFFGSGTQLSVL.

The chain is built from TRBV10-3 and TRBJ2-7; 10 bases match TRBD1. CDR3 size: 15 residues. The trim removed 7 bases at V and 4 bases at J, leaving 10 bases unmatched. CDR1 and CDR2 (germline): ENHRY, SYGVKD. The CDR3 DNA follows: TGTGCCATCACTGTGGGACAGGGGAGAATGTACGAGCAGTACTTC. Translated, it gives CAITVGQGRMYEQYF.

This clonotype was counted between two and nine times. V usage is TRBV11-1 and J usage is TRBJ2-1; D remains ambiguous. V gave up 5 bases and J gave up 2 bases, with 10 bases separating them. The CDR3 runs to 14 residues. Germline CDR1 is SGHAT and CDR2 is FQDESV (reference sequence). The CDR3 DNA follows: TGTGCCAGCAGCCCAAATGACGCCTACAATGAGCAGTTCTTC. This sequence encodes CASSPNDAYNEQFF.

This clonotype came up a few times. The chain uses TRBV9 and TRBJ2-3, with 11 bases that match TRBD2. The V and J ends lost 3 bases and 4 bases, in that order; junction bases with no gene match: 7. This CDR3 has 16 amino acids. The germline gives CDR1 SGDLS, CDR2 YYNGEE. CDR3 nucleotides: TGTGCCAGCAGCGCCTCCGGGACTAGCGGTTCAGATACGCAGTATTTT. This gives the protein CASSASGTSGSDTQYF.

The chain carries TRBV4-1 and TRBJ2-3; TRBD2 matches 12 bases. The length of the CDR3 is 15 residues. The junction had 3 bases not matched to a gene; V was cut back by 2 bases and J by 6 bases. Germline values: CDR1 MGHRA, CDR2 YSYEKL. The CDR3 reads CASSQSSGRADTQYF. In DNA, the CDR3 is TGCGCCAGCAGCCAATCTAGCGGGAGGGCGGATACGCAGTATTTT.

This clonotype was found a few times. The chain carries TRBV28 and TRBJ2-6; TRBD2 is a possible D gene (7 bases). V lost 11 bases, J lost 2 bases, and 13 bases lay in between. Germline CDR1 MDHEN, CDR2 SYDVKM. This CDR3 comprises 14 residues. CDR3 bases: TGTGCCTCTGGGGGGGGGCCTGGGGCCAACGTCCTGACTTTC. It codes for CASGGGPGANVLTF.

This clonotype occurred a few times. V and J are TRBV20-1 and TRBJ2-1; TRBD2 aligns across 7 bases. The CDR3 is 16 residues long. Germline-derived CDR1 and CDR2 are DFQATT and SNEGSKA (reference sequence). Unmatched junction bases numbered 8, after V lost 0 bases and J lost 3 bases. The CDR3: CSARDPELADYNEQFF. The CDR3, as DNA: TGCAGTGCTAGAGATCCAGAGCTAGCGGACTACAATGAGCAGTTCTTC.

The chain has TRBV19 and TRBJ2-7; tentative D call: TRBD1 (6 bases). The CDR3 loop spans 14 amino acids. From germline, CDR1 is LNHDA and CDR2 SQIVND (reference sequence). Trimming pared 5 bases from V and 5 bases from J, leaving 16 bases between. CDR3 amino acids: CASSPGTYDDEQYF. CDR3 in DNA: TGTGCCAGTAGTCCGGGGACATACGATGACGAGCAGTACTTC.

V is TRBV18 and J is TRBJ1-1, with 11 bases lining up with TRBD1. CDR3 length equals 16 residues. Germline assignment: CDR1 KGHSH and CDR2 LQKENI. Trimming took 0 bases from V and 7 from J; bases not matched to a gene: 7. The DNA of the CDR3 is TGTGCCAGCTCACCACCAGTAGGACAGGGGGCCCGTGAAGCTTTCTTT. Residues: CASSPPVGQGAREAFF.

The chain joins TRBV20-1 to TRBJ2-3; no firm D call. The CDR3 loop spans 13 amino acids. V lost 4 bases and J 2 bases, leaving 10 bases between the germline ends. Germline CDR1 reads DFQATT; CDR2 reads SNEGSKA (reference sequence). The CDR3 DNA follows: TGCAGTGCTAATTTACGGACCACAGATACGCAGTATTTT. This codes for CSANLRTTDTQYF.

The rearrangement joins TRBV5-1 to TRBJ2-3; the match to TRBD2 covers 12 bases. V was pared by 4 bases and J by 5 bases, with 8 bases of the junction left unmatched. The CDR3 length is 16 residues. Germline assignment: CDR1 SGHRS and CDR2 YFSETQ. The CDR3 coding sequence is TGCGCCAGCAGCGAGGGACTAGCGGGCCCCCTAGATACGCAGTATTTT. It encodes CASSEGLAGPLDTQYF.